This note documents a single T cell receptor beta chain sequence. This sample was included in a study of blood T cell repertoires in COVID-19. Unmatched junction bases numbered 7, after V lost 6 bases and J lost 11 bases. Germline V gene sequence: CDR1 LGHDT, CDR2 YNNKEL (reference sequence). The CDR3 covers 12 residues. In the original processing: Counts of nucleated cells, estimated from reference gene primer amplification, were obtained. Sequencing used immunoSEQ multiplex PCR; TCRdb keeps in-frame clones, though not all of them. Clonal size and the V and J genes are those of that table, whereas D and trimming came from the DNA. The data hold about 150,000 clones, with under 95% observed a single time.

The TCR sequence derives from a man between 50 and 59 years old with acute or convalescent COVID-19. The rearrangement joins TRBV3-1 (or the pseudogene TRBV3-2) to TRBJ2-1; 7 positions match TRBD2. What was sequenced was peripheral blood. CDR3 region: CASSPGGTKQFF. The CDR3 DNA reads TGTGCCAGCAGTCCTGGCGGGACTAAGCAGTTCTTC.